This TCR beta chain was sequenced for a study of T cell responses to AZD1222 COVID-19 vaccine (dated by TCRdb to the early 2020s). About the full investigation: AZD1222 recipients whose second dose came at about 4 weeks and those whose second dose came at about 12 weeks were combined into one group, since spike-specific TCR depth and breadth did not differ between the two schedules. Trial participants were enrolled by age into subgroups of 18-55, 56-69 and 70-plus years, and roughly 150, 30 and 60 TCR-sequenced participants, respectively, were included in these subgroups. A total of around 240 trial participants underwent TCR sequencing, of whom 207 received two doses of AZD1222 and roughly 25 received two doses of the MenACWY control vaccine.

Comment on this clone: The antigen this receptor binds is unknown. No much larger clone is present one base from it, and per-base qualities are unavailable.

The full study reports these points: Conclusions about previously exposed vaccinees are limited, since just 5 to 7 AZD1222 recipients were seropositive for SARS-CoV-2 at baseline. No day 14 peak-response samples were available, so repertoires were characterized only after the peak T cell response. After two AZD1222 doses, both the breadth and the depth of spike-specific TCRs were significantly higher than at day 0 and than in MenACWY recipients. In the small 56-69-year group, the increase in depth fell short of significance, most likely because of low power. Nearly half of unique spike-specific TCRs reportedly recognized epitopes outside regions mutated in the B.1.351 and B.1.1.7 variants. Most participants were white British and females outnumbered males, and the authors suggested that clonal diversity may have been underestimated. The vaccine-associated CD4 TCRs covered the entire spike protein, and the dominant responses fell in regions 160-218 and 743-854.

Based on the germline V gene, the CDR1 and CDR2 sequences are MGHRA and YSYEKL. The CDR3 has 14 amino acids, counting the end cysteine and phenylalanine. The CDR3 DNA has 42 bases and is translated from base 1. Trimming removed 3 bases from V and 1 base from J, leaving 8 bases between the germline ends. The time point label for this specimen denotes: baseline before first vaccination. Samples from vaccinated people were obtained from the UK trials COV001 and COV002, which included a single-blind randomized controlled phase 2/3 trial of AZD1222 (ChAdOx1 nCoV-19) in healthy adults. For TCRbeta chain sequencing, PBMC samples were collected from trial participants at day 0 and at day 28 after the second dose. The CDR3 regions of human TCRbeta chains were analyzed by immunosequencing. From the authors' description of their analysis: Repertoire TCRs were matched against a reference library of SARS-CoV-2-specific TCRs generated with the MIRA antigen-specificity platform. Breadth meant the fraction of unique TCRs that were SARS-CoV-2-associated, whereas depth meant the fraction of total T cells that were SARS-CoV-2-associated. Using the MIRA data, each spike-specific TCR was mapped to the spike region that the TCR reacts to and placed in a CD4 or CD8 class. Log10-transformed breadth and depth values were compared by one-way ANOVA with Sidak's multiple comparisons tests. As stored in TCRdb, this immuneACCESS dataset retains in-frame rearrangements with V and J assigned. A fraction of the clones does not appear; measured against another copy, unresolved V genes explain less than half of the discrepancy, and the remainder lacks a known reason. The DNA was the basis for D and trimming; V, J and clone size are from that table. The sample table records about 110,000 clones; around 90% of these occur just once. The top ten clonotypes cover 1.5% to 2% of the sample.

Specimen: peripheral blood, collected on day 0 of AZD1222 vaccination. The sequence joins TRBV4-1 to TRBJ2-3; 6 matching bases give a weak D call of TRBD1. This receptor was obtained from an adult in good health. CDR3 protein: CASSQGARTDTQYF. The DNA sequence is TGCGCCAGCAGCCAGGGGGCCCGCACAGATACGCAGTATTTT.